This T cell receptor (beta chain) was found in a study of blood T cell repertoires in COVID-19. V lost 0 bases, J lost 2 bases, and 8 bases lay in between. The CDR3 extends over 15 amino acids. Germline CDR1 is SGHAT and CDR2 is FQNNGV. The method was immunoSEQ multiplex PCR; TCRdb's version includes in-frame clones alone and lacks a portion of them. The table shows about 280,000 clones, with over 75% occurring only once. The V gene is TRBV11-2, the J gene TRBJ2-1; no reliable D call. The origin of this receptor is a man younger than 35 with active or convalescent COVID-19. The specimen sequenced was peripheral blood. The CDR3: CASSLEIFPYNEQFF. CDR3 sequence (DNA): TGTGCCAGCAGCTTAGAAATCTTTCCCTACAATGAGCAGTTCTTC.